The 13 T cell receptor beta chains reported below all come from one sample, sequenced in a study of blood T cell repertoires in COVID-19. Only in-frame clones appear in the TCRdb table, and some are missing; sequencing was by immunoSEQ multiplex PCR. The sample yields 200,000 to 300,000 clones, roughly 87% seen once. The sequencing sample was made of peripheral blood. These receptors were obtained from a man aged 55 to 70 who had recovered from COVID-19.

The V call is TRBV5-1, the J call TRBJ1-4; 9 nucleotides agree with TRBD1. V lost 3 bases to trimming and J lost 9 bases; unmatched junction nucleotides: 9. Germline V gene lookup returns CDR1 SGHRS and CDR2 YFSETQ. This CDR3 contains 15 residues. For the CDR3, the DNA is TGCGCCAGCAGCTCCTCGACAGGGGGTTGGCAAAAACTGTTTTTT. Translating gives CASSSSTGGWQKLFF.

This chain joins TRBV2 and TRBJ1-5; D is perhaps TRBD1 (6 bases). The CDR3 contains 15 residues. The ends were cut back, 6 bases at V and 1 base at J, with 13 bases in the middle. The germline V gene encodes CDR1 SNHLY and CDR2 FYNNEI. DNA for the CDR3: TGTGCCAGCAGAGAACAGGGTGGGAGCAATCAGCCCCAGCATTTT. Translation: CASREQGGSNQPQHF.

This chain joins TRBV19 and TRBJ1-6; D not resolved. Germline V CDR1 and CDR2: LNHDA, SQIVND (reference sequence). The CDR3 has 12 residues. Trimming pared 10 bases from V and 10 bases from J, leaving 14 bases between. CDR3 region: CATGVVGSPLHF. The CDR3 region has the DNA TGTGCCACAGGTGTCGTTGGATCACCCCTCCACTTT.

The chain carries TRBV4-1 and TRBJ1-6; 8 nucleotides match TRBD1. Per germline, CDR1 MGHRA and CDR2 YSYEKL. J was trimmed by 10 bases and V by 1 base; bases with no gene match: 9. There are 16 residues in the CDR3. CDR3 bases: TGCGCCAGCAGCCAAGTCGGGACAGGTACACGATCACCCCTCCACTTT. Translation: CASSQVGTGTRSPLHF.

The chain carries TRBV11-2 and TRBJ2-5; 9 bases line up with TRBD2. The V gene's germline CDR1 is SGHAT and CDR2 FQNNGV. V dropped 5 bases and J dropped 4; count of bases not matched to a gene: 8. The CDR3 has 15 residues. The CDR3 is CASSPPGLAGETQYF. The CDR3 DNA follows: TGTGCCAGCAGCCCCCCGGGACTAGCAGGAGAGACCCAGTACTTC.

The rearrangement uses TRBV29-1 and TRBJ2-1; D is perhaps TRBD1 (7 bases). The CDR3 is 15 residues long. The germline gives CDR1 SQVTM, CDR2 ANQGSEA. V was clipped by 4 bases and J by 7 bases, with 20 bases between them. The CDR3 nucleotides are TGCAGCGTTGCTGCAGGGGGATATGGGGGGAATGAGCAGTTCTTC. This translates into CSVAAGGYGGNEQFF.

The chain is built from TRBV18 and TRBJ1-3; 7 nucleotides align to TRBD1. Unmatched junction bases numbered 10, after V lost 2 bases and J lost 3 bases. Germline V gene data show CDR1 as KGHSH and CDR2 as LQKENI. The CDR3 covers 17 residues. The CDR3 DNA follows: TGTGCCAGCTCACCAGTGTCCCTCAGGGGGAGTGGAAACACCATATATTTT. It specifies CASSPVSLRGSGNTIYF.

There are a few counts of this clone. The chain has TRBV5-6 and TRBJ1-2; no clear D gene. The germline V gene encodes CDR1 SGHDT and CDR2 YYEEEE. The CDR3 covers 15 residues. V was trimmed by 4 bases and J by 4 bases, leaving 17 bases between them. DNA for the CDR3: TGTGCCAGCAGCGCGAGGAATCCGGGAGGCTATGGCTACACCTTC. Its translation is CASSARNPGGYGYTF.

Written as DNA, the CDR3 is TGTGCCTGGAGTGAGCAGGGAGGGTCACCCCTCCACTTT. It codes for CAWSEQGGSPLHF. The J gene is TRBJ1-6, the V gene TRBV30, with a possible D match to TRBD1 (5 bases). This CDR3 is built from 13 residues. Germline V gene data show CDR1 as GTSNPN and CDR2 as SVGIG (reference sequence). V lost 1 base, J lost 10 bases, and 11 bases lay in between.

The rearrangement joins TRBV10-2 to TRBJ1-6, with 7 bases fitting TRBD1. The CDR3 loop spans 13 amino acids. Germline V gene data show CDR1 as WSHSY and CDR2 as SAAADI. V lost 10 bases, J lost 8 bases, and 8 bases stayed unmatched. The CDR3 DNA reads as TGCGCCACCGCCAGGGGGGAGGATTCACCCCTCCACTTT. This translates into CATARGEDSPLHF.

This chain joins TRBV27 and TRBJ1-1, with D maybe TRBD1 (6 bases). The CDR3 is 14 residues long. Germline V gives CDR1 MNHEY, CDR2 SMNVEV (reference sequence). Trimming stripped 6 bases from V and 2 bases from J, with 13 bases between. CDR3 nucleotide sequence: TGTGCCAGCAGGCTAGACAGGCCCAACACTGAAGCTTTCTTT. Protein sequence: CASRLDRPNTEAFF.

The J gene is TRBJ2-1, the V gene TRBV24-1; 9 nucleotides line up with TRBD1. Germline loops: CDR1 KGHDR, CDR2 SFDVKD. This CDR3 contains 13 residues. Trimming at V came to 9 bases and at J to 4 bases, leaving 3 bases not matched to a gene. This chain's CDR3 is CATEQGAYNEQFF. As DNA, the CDR3 is TGTGCCACCGAACAGGGGGCGTACAATGAGCAGTTCTTC.

The V call is TRBV2, the J call TRBJ2-3; no firm D call. Trimming left V 3 bases short and J 4 bases short, with 5 bases between. The CDR3 is 12 amino acids. Germline loops: CDR1 SNHLY, CDR2 FYNNEI. This CDR3 is CASSESSDTQYF. CDR3 in DNA: TGTGCCAGCAGTGAGAGTTCAGATACGCAGTATTTT.